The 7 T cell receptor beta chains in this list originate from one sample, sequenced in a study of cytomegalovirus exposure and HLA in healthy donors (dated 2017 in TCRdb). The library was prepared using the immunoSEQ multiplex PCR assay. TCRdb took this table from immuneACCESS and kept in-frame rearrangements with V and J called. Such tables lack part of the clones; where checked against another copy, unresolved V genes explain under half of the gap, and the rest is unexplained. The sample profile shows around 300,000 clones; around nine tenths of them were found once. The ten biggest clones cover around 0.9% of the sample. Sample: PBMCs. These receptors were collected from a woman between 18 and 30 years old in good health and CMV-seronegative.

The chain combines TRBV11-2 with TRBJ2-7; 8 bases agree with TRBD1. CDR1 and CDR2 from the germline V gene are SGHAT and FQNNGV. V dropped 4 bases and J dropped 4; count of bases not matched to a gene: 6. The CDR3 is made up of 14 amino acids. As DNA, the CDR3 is TGTGCCAGCAGCTCTAAGACAGGGGTGTACGAGCAGTACTTC. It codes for CASSSKTGVYEQYF.

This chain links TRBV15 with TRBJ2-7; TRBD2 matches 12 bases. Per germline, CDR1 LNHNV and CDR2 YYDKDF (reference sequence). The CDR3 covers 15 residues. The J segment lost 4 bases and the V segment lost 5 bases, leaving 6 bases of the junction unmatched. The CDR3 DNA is TGTGCCACCAGCCGGACTAGCGGGGAACTATACGAGCAGTACTTC. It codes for CATSRTSGELYEQYF.

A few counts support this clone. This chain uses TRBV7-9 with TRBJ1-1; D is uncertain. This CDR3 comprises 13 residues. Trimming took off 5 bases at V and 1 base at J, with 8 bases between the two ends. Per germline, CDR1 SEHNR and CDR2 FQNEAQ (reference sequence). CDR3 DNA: TGTGCCAGCAGCGGCCAGGCGAACACTGAAGCTTTCTTT. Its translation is CASSGQANTEAFF.

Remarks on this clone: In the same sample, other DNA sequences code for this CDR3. As DNA, the CDR3 is TGCAGCGTTCGGGGAACTGAAGCTTTCTTT. Protein: CSVRGTEAFF. The chain combines TRBV29-1 with TRBJ1-1; D is unresolved. Germline loops: CDR1 SQVTM, CDR2 ANQGSEA. The length of the CDR3 is 10 residues. Trimming took 5 bases from V and 5 from J, leaving 6 bases between them.

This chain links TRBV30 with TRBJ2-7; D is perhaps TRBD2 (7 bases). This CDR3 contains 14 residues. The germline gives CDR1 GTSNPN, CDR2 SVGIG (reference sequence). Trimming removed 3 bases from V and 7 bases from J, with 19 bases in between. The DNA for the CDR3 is TGTGCCTGGAGCGTCGGAAGCGGGACAAGGGAGCAGTACTTC. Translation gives CAWSVGSGTREQYF.

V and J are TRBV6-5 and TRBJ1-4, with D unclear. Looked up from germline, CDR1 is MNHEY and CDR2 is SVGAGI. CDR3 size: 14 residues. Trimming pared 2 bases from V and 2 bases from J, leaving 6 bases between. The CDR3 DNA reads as TGTGCCAGCAGTTACGAGTTTACTAATGAAAAACTGTTTTTT. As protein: CASSYEFTNEKLFF.

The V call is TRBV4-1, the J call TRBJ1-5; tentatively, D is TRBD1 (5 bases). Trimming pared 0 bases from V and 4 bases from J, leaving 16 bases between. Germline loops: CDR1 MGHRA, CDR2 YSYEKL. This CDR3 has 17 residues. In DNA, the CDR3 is TGCGCCAGCAGCCAAGATGGGGCAGTTATCAGGAATCAGCCCCAGCATTTT. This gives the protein CASSQDGAVIRNQPQHF.